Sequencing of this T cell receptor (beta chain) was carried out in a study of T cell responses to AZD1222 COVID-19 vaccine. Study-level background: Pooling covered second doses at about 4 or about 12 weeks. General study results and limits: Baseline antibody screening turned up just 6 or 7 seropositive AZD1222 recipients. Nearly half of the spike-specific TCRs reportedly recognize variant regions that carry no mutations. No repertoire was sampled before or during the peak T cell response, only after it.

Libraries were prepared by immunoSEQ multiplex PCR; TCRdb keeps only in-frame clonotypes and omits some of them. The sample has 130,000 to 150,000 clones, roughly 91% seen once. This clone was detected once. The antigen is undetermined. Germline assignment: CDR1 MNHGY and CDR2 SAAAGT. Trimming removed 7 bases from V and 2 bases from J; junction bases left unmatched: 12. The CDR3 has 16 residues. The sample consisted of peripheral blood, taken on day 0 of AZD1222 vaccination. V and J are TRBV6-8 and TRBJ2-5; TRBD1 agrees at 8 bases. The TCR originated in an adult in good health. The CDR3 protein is CASTADRGPNQETQYF. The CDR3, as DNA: TGTGCCAGCACCGCAGACAGGGGACCTAATCAAGAGACCCAGTACTTC.